Listed below are T cell receptor beta chains from one sample, sequenced in a study of T cells in Graves' hyperthyroidism and ophthalmopathy. Using its own MiXCR run on the multiplex PCR reads, TCRdb lists one record per CDR3 protein. The sample has under 450,000 distinct CDR3 sequences, around 16% seen once. Sample: blood. These receptors all come from a woman aged 18-29 years with Graves' hyperthyroidism. CDR3s include the opening cysteine and the closing phenylalanine or tryptophan. A D gene is named only where the DNA matches it firmly. Some rows mark clone size as missing; the rest say once, few, many or name a class of expanded clone.

CDR3nt	CDR3aa	abundance	j_gene	d_gene	v_gene
TGTGCCCTAAAGGGGATGGGCACTGAAGCTTTCTTT	CALKGMGTEAFF	once	TRBJ1-1	.	TRBV30
TGCGCCAGCAGCATTGGACTAGCGGGAGGACACAATGAGCAGTTCTTC	CASSIGLAGGHNEQFF	few	TRBJ2-1	TRBD2	TRBV5-1
TGCAGTGCTAGCGCCGGGACTCACGTCAATGGCTACACCTTC	CSASAGTHVNGYTF	many	TRBJ1-2	.	TRBV20-1
TGTGCCAGCAGTGTCTCGGGGGGCGCGCAGGAGACCCAGTACTTC	CASSVSGGAQETQYF	few	TRBJ2-5	.	TRBV28
TGTGCCAGCAGTTTGGGGACCCAGCAGTTCTTC	CASSLGTQQFF	many	TRBJ2-1	.	TRBV28
TGCAGTGCTAGAGATCAGAGGGGACGGACAGATACGCAGTATTTT	CSARDQRGRTDTQYF	many	TRBJ2-3	.	TRBV20-1
TGTGCCAGCAGCTTAGGTCAGGCAGTTGGAAACACCATATATTTT	CASSLGQAVGNTIYF	.	TRBJ1-3	.	TRBV7-2
TGTGCCAGCAGAGGGGGTGGTACCTACGAGCAGTACTTC	CASRGGGTYEQYF	many	TRBJ2-7	.	TRBV28
TGTGCCAGCAGTTTTGGTGGGGGCTCTAATTCACCCCTCCACTTT	CASSFGGGSNSPLHF	few	TRBJ1-6	.	TRBV27
TGTGCCAGCAGGATTTATGGCTACACCTTC	CASRIYGYTF	.	TRBJ1-2	.	TRBV2
TGTGCCAGCAGCTTAGCCGGGACTAGCGCCTACGAGCAGTACTTC	CASSLAGTSAYEQYF	many	TRBJ2-7	TRBD2	TRBV7-9
TGTGCCAGCAGTTCGACCGAGGGACTACGCTTCCGGGAGACCCAGTACTTC	CASSSTEGLRFRETQYF	many	TRBJ2-5	TRBD2	TRBV6-2/TRBV6-3
TGCAGTGCTAGCGAGGACAGGCCTAATGAGCAGTTCTTC	CSASEDRPNEQFF	many	TRBJ2-1	TRBD1	TRBV20-1
TGTGCCAGCACCCCCGTCAACCCCAGACCCGGGGAGCTGTTTTTT	CASTPVNPRPGELFF	few	TRBJ2-2	.	TRBV6-1
TGCGCCAGCAGCTATAACGGGAGAGACGCCTACAATGAGCAGTTCTTC	CASSYNGRDAYNEQFF	many	TRBJ2-1	.	TRBV5-1
TGTGCCAGCTCACCAGGGACTAGTTCTGATCACGAGCAGTACTTC	CASSPGTSSDHEQYF	.	TRBJ2-7	TRBD2	TRBV18
TGTGCCAGCAGTCTCGGACTAGCGGTGGGGGCGCGAGAGACCCAGTACTTC	CASSLGLAVGARETQYF	many	TRBJ2-5	TRBD2	TRBV28
TGCGCCAGCAATTCGAAGGGTCAGCACGGCACCGGGGAGCTGTTTTTT	CASNSKGQHGTGELFF	.	TRBJ2-2	.	TRBV5-1
TGTGCCAGCGGTCGAGGGGGAAGGGCGGATGGCTACACCTTC	CASGRGGRADGYTF	.	TRBJ1-2	.	TRBV6-1
TGTGCCAGCAGCTTGGGGGGGACAACGGCTAACTATGGCTACACCTTC	CASSLGGTTANYGYTF	many	TRBJ1-2	.	TRBV5-4
TGTGCCAGCTCTTTGCTGCGGGAGGACGAGCAGCTCTTC	CASSLLREDEQLF	.	TRBJ2-7	TRBD2	TRBV2
TGTGCCAGCAGTTTGGGTGAGGGGGGGGGCCGAGATACGCAGTATTTT	CASSLGEGGGRDTQYF	few	TRBJ2-3	.	TRBV12-3/TRBV12-4
TGTGCCAGCAGTCGAACAGGGACCCGGGAAGAGACCCAGTACTTC	CASSRTGTREETQYF	many	TRBJ2-5	.	TRBV28
TGTGCCAGCAGCCCCCAGGCGGGGTCGAGAGAGACCCAGTACTTC	CASSPQAGSRETQYF	many	TRBJ2-5	.	TRBV7-9
TGTGCCAGCAGCCCATGGACAGGGGCGGGCGGGGAGCTGTTTTTT	CASSPWTGAGGELFF	once	TRBJ2-2	TRBD1	TRBV3-1
TGTGCCAGCAGCTTAGACATTCGCAGTCGGGATGAGCAGTTCTTC	CASSLDIRSRDEQFF	.	TRBJ2-1	.	TRBV11-1
TGCAGTGCTAGAGATATGGGGGACACAGATACGCAGTATTTT	CSARDMGDTDTQYF	.	TRBJ2-3	.	TRBV20-1
TGCGCCAGCAGCTTGGAGTCCCGGGTCGAGCAGTACTTC	CASSLESRVEQYF	.	TRBJ2-7	.	TRBV5-1
TGCAGTGCTAGCGGGGTGATAGGGGCTCGAGAGCAGTACTTC	CSASGVIGAREQYF	many	TRBJ2-7	.	TRBV20-1
TGTGCCAGCAGCTCACGTAGGACCACAGATACGCAGTATTTT	CASSSRRTTDTQYF	once	TRBJ2-3	.	TRBV7-8
TGTGCCAGCCAGGGGGGGCTCGTCGTAGAGACCCAGTACTTC	CASQGGLVVETQYF	.	TRBJ2-5	.	TRBV25-1
TGTGCCAGCAGCCGCTCCGACGGCTACACCTTC	CASSRSDGYTF	few	TRBJ1-2	.	TRBV11-2
TGTGCCAGCAGTTTACGGCCAGGGCCCTCCTACGAGCAGTACTTC	CASSLRPGPSYEQYF	many	TRBJ2-7	.	TRBV27
TGTGCCAGTAGTACCCCCGGGACAGGGGGGACAGATACGCAGTATTTT	CASSTPGTGGTDTQYF	few	TRBJ2-3	TRBD1	TRBV19
TGTGCCAGCAGCCGCGTACAGGGGGCAGAGACCAATGAGCAGTTCTTC	CASSRVQGAETNEQFF	.	TRBJ2-1	TRBD1	TRBV7-3
TGTGCCAGCAGCCAAAGTCTAGGCTACGAGCAGTACTTC	CASSQSLGYEQYF	many	TRBJ2-7	.	TRBV3-1
TGCGCCAGCAGTTCCAGGTCAGAGACCCAGTACTTC	CASSSRSETQYF	.	TRBJ2-5	.	TRBV5-1
TGTGCCAGCAGTTCGATTATGGGGACAGGGGGCAAGGTGTACAATGAGCAGTTCTTC	CASSSIMGTGGKVYNEQFF	many	TRBJ2-1	TRBD1	TRBV27
TGTGCCAGCAGTTACGGTACAGTTCTCACCGGGGAGCTGTTTTTT	CASSYGTVLTGELFF	few	TRBJ2-2	.	TRBV6-6
TGTGCCAGCAGCAAGGGAAGCACAGATACGCAGTATTTT	CASSKGSTDTQYF	many	TRBJ2-3	.	TRBV7-9
TGTGCCAGCATCCTGGGGCTAGCGGGAGCCTGGGAGCAGTACTTC	CASILGLAGAWEQYF	few	TRBJ2-7	TRBD2	TRBV2
TGCGCCAGCAGTGGCCGGGGGCTGGCAGATACGCAGTATTTT	CASSGRGLADTQYF	.	TRBJ2-3	.	TRBV10-1
TGTGCCAGCTCCAAAGCATACGGACAAGAGACCCAGTACTTC	CASSKAYGQETQYF	many	TRBJ2-5	.	TRBV6-2/TRBV6-3
TGTGCCAGCAGACACGGACGTACACCCCAAGAGACCCAGTACTTC	CASRHGRTPQETQYF	many	TRBJ2-5	.	TRBV7-2
TGCAGTGCCACATCGACAGGGCGCGGCGGTTCACCCCTCCACTTT	CSATSTGRGGSPLHF	few	TRBJ1-6	TRBD1	TRBV20-1
TGTGCCAGTAGTCTTTGGACAGCGGGGACTGAAGCTTTCTTT	CASSLWTAGTEAFF	.	TRBJ1-1	.	TRBV19
TGCGCCAGCAGCTTCATAGGGCCCGATGGCTACACCTTC	CASSFIGPDGYTF	many	TRBJ1-2	.	TRBV5-1
TGCGCCAGCAGCTCAGGACTAGCGGGAGGCCAATTTAGGAACACCGGGGAGCTGTTTTTT	CASSSGLAGGQFRNTGELFF	.	TRBJ2-2	TRBD2	TRBV5-1
.	CASSFYICSAASPGLAGLEQFF	.	TRBJ2-1	.	TRBV11-2
TGTGCCAGCAGCTTAAACAGCTATGGCTACACCTTC	CASSLNSYGYTF	few	TRBJ1-2	.	TRBV7-9
TGTGCCAGCAGCGCGACTAGCGGGAGGGGCGAGCAGTACTTC	CASSATSGRGEQYF	.	TRBJ2-7	TRBD2	TRBV11-2
TGTGCCAGCAGTTTTCGCGGAGGGGGGACCAAAAACATTCAGTACTTC	CASSFRGGGTKNIQYF	many	TRBJ2-4	.	TRBV28
TGTGCCAGCAGCAAGGACGGCCCCTCCTACAATGAGCAGTTCTTC	CASSKDGPSYNEQFF	many	TRBJ2-1	.	TRBV7-9
TGTGCCAGCAGCTACCGTGTGGGCCGGTACAATGAGCAGTTCTTC	CASSYRVGRYNEQFF	many	TRBJ2-1	.	TRBV11-2
TGTGCCACCAGTGACCGGACAGGCCCCCGCCGCAATGAGCAGTTCTTC	CATSDRTGPRRNEQFF	few	TRBJ2-1	TRBD1	TRBV24-1
TGTGCCAGCAGCTTAAGCATCTGGGAAACGACCCTCACTACGTACGAGCAGTACTTC	CASSLSIWETTLTTYEQYF	.	TRBJ2-7	.	TRBV7-8
TGTGCCACCAGCAGAGATGCCACCCATGTTGGAGATAGCAATCAGCCCCAGCATTTT	CATSRDATHVGDSNQPQHF	few	TRBJ1-5	.	TRBV15